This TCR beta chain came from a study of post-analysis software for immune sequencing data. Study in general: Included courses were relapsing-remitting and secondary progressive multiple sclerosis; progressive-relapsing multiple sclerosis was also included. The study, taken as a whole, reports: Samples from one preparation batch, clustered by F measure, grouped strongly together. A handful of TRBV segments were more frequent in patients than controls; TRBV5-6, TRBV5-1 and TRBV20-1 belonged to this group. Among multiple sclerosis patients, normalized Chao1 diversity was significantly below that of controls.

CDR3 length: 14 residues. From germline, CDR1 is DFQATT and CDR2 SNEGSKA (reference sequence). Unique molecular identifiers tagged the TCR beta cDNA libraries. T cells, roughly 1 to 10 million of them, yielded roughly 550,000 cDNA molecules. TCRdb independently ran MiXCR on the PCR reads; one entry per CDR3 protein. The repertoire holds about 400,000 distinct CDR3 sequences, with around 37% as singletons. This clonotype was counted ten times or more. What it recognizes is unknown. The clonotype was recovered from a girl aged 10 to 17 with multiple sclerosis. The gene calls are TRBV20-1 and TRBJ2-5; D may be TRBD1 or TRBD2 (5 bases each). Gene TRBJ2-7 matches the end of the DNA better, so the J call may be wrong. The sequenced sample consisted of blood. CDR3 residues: CSASPGTPGREQYF. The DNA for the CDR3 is TGCAGTGCTAGCCCAGGGACCCCCGGGCGCGAGCAGTACTTC.